This entry concerns a single T cell receptor beta chain. The sample belongs to a study of early T cells in non-severe SARS-CoV-2 infection. Germline CDR1 is MRHNA and CDR2 is SNTAGT. The CDR3 has 14 amino acids. V lost 6 bases to trimming and J lost 4 bases, with 15 bases between them. Individual cDNA molecules were tagged with unique molecular identifiers, the study reported. TCRdb independently ran MiXCR on the 5' RACE reads; one entry per CDR3 protein. The repertoire consists of more than 45,000 distinct CDR3 sequences, with over 10% occurring once and the leading ten covering 4.8%. The chain has TRBV6-4 and TRBJ1-1; weak D call: TRBD1 (5 bases). This clonotype was obtained from an adult who was a healthcare worker with PCR-confirmed SARS-CoV-2 infection or an uninfected control (not recorded which). Sequences were obtained from whole blood. CDR3 nucleotide sequence: TGTGCCAGCAGCCCCGGGGGGGTAAGCACTGAAGCTTTCTTT. Residues: CASSPGGVSTEAFF.